The rows below give T cell receptor beta chains drawn from one sample of a study of PD-1 blockade in classical Hodgkin lymphoma. Clones were read by immunoSEQ multiplex PCR, and TCRdb kept only the in-frame ones, dropping some. The profile shows about 41,000 clones, 60% to 80% of them singletons. This sample comprised peripheral blood mononuclear cells (PBMCs), obtained before the fourth cycle of nivolumab. The receptor set was obtained from a human donor with classical Hodgkin lymphoma. Both conserved end residues are trimmed from each CDR3. Size tells how often a clone was seen (once, few, many) or the class of an expanded clone, and some rows leave it out.

abundance: .
j_gene: TRBJ1-1
v_gene: TRBV6-1
CDR3aa: ASSVYRETNTEAF

abundance: .
j_gene: TRBJ2-7
v_gene: TRBV28
CDR3aa: ASSTPGQGAYEQY

abundance: once
j_gene: TRBJ2-2
v_gene: TRBV10-3
CDR3aa: AISVSLGLGGELF

abundance: .
j_gene: TRBJ2-1
v_gene: TRBV9
CDR3aa: ASSVSGAPTRVGNEQF

abundance: .
j_gene: TRBJ1-4
v_gene: TRBV7-9
CDR3aa: ASSLGGTGDLNEKLF

abundance: .
j_gene: TRBJ1-1
v_gene: TRBV21-1
CDR3aa: ASSKAPRQLNTEAF

abundance: medium-sized
j_gene: TRBJ2-7
v_gene: TRBV19
CDR3aa: ATLHPNAYEQY

abundance: .
j_gene: TRBJ2-1
v_gene: TRBV9
CDR3aa: ASSVVGGGFGNEQF

abundance: few
j_gene: TRBJ2-7
v_gene: TRBV7-9
CDR3aa: ASSPRTGMGEQY

abundance: .
j_gene: TRBJ2-3
v_gene: TRBV18
CDR3aa: ASSPYSTDTQY

abundance: few
j_gene: TRBJ2-7
v_gene: TRBV10-1
CDR3aa: ASSSGGPGTGNEQY

abundance: .
j_gene: TRBJ2-7
v_gene: TRBV5-1
CDR3aa: ASSLTTGATYEQY

abundance: medium-sized
j_gene: TRBJ2-7
v_gene: TRBV19
CDR3aa: ASSIGNYEQY

abundance: .
j_gene: TRBJ1-4
v_gene: TRBV27
CDR3aa: ASRLAGNEKLF

abundance: .
j_gene: TRBJ2-5
v_gene: TRBV21-1
CDR3aa: ASSKWDLAGVKETQY

abundance: .
j_gene: TRBJ1-2
v_gene: TRBV4-1
CDR3aa: ASSQDLPGLYGYT

abundance: .
j_gene: TRBJ2-1
v_gene: TRBV5-6
CDR3aa: ASSLVSRGEYSNEQF

abundance: .
j_gene: TRBJ2-7
v_gene: TRBV4-2
CDR3aa: ASSETGTTYEQY

abundance: .
j_gene: TRBJ2-5
v_gene: TRBV7-2
CDR3aa: ASSLDGMRAGETQY

abundance: .
j_gene: TRBJ2-3
v_gene: TRBV28
CDR3aa: ASDGGGETDTQY

abundance: .
j_gene: TRBJ2-7
v_gene: TRBV7-6
CDR3aa: ASTSGAPYEQY

abundance: .
j_gene: TRBJ2-7
v_gene: TRBV19
CDR3aa: ASSPLAGVVYEQY

abundance: .
j_gene: TRBJ2-7
v_gene: TRBV6-5
CDR3aa: ASSYSIAGGEQY

abundance: .
j_gene: TRBJ1-4
v_gene: TRBV4-1
CDR3aa: ASSLGMNEKLF

abundance: .
j_gene: TRBJ2-1
v_gene: TRBV6-5
CDR3aa: ASSSPGNQQF

abundance: .
j_gene: TRBJ2-3
v_gene: TRBV5-1
CDR3aa: ASSLDQGSDTQY

abundance: .
j_gene: TRBJ1-5
v_gene: TRBV30
CDR3aa: AWTAGGPQH

abundance: .
j_gene: TRBJ2-1
v_gene: TRBV18
CDR3aa: ASSRRLAGGHEQF

abundance: .
j_gene: TRBJ2-7
v_gene: TRBV7-6
CDR3aa: ASRPDSTYEQY

abundance: .
j_gene: TRBJ2-3
v_gene: TRBV7-8
CDR3aa: ASSPPDSRTDTQY

abundance: .
j_gene: TRBJ2-5
v_gene: TRBV6-1
CDR3aa: ASSVHRQEETQY

abundance: .
j_gene: TRBJ2-1
v_gene: TRBV19
CDR3aa: ASSPRDPVGEQF

abundance: .
j_gene: TRBJ2-2
v_gene: TRBV15
CDR3aa: ATSRVPGELF

abundance: .
j_gene: TRBJ2-2
v_gene: TRBV10-3
CDR3aa: AISAGDTGELF

abundance: .
j_gene: TRBJ2-1
v_gene: TRBV7-6
CDR3aa: ASSSLREGVWDEQF

abundance: .
j_gene: TRBJ2-4
v_gene: TRBV4-2
CDR3aa: ASSQGADKY